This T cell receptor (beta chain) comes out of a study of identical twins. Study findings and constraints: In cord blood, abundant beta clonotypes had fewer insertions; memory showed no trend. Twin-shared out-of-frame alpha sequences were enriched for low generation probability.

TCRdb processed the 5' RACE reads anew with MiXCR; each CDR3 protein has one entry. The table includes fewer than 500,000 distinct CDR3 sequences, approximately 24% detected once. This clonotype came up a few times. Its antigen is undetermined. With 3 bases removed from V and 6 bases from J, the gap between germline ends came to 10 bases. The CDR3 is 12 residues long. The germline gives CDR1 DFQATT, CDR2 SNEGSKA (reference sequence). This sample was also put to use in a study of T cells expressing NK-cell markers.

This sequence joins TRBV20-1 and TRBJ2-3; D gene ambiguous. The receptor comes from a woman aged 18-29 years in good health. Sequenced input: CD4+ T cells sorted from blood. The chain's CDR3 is CSASPEADTQYF. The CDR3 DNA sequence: TGCAGTGCTAGTCCTGAGGCGGATACGCAGTATTTT.